These T cell receptor beta chains were read from a single sample in a study of OX40 agonist ivuxolimab in advanced cancers. Measured with immunoSEQ multiplex PCR; TCRdb has only the in-frame clones, and not every one. The sample carries 30,000 to 40,000 clones, 87% recorded once. This specimen consisted of CD4+ or CD8+ T cells sorted from blood, obtained in a trial of the OX40 agonist ivuxolimab. These receptors originate from an adult with an advanced solid tumor such as melanoma, head and neck, liver or kidney cancer. The CDR3 runs from the conserved cysteine through the conserved F or W. Each record gives: CDR3 length, clone size, J gene, V gene, D gene, CDR3 protein, CDR3 DNA. A D gene is named only where the DNA matches it firmly. Rows may omit the clone size; those that give it use once, few, many or a size class.

CDR3 length: 16
clone size: NA
J gene: TRBJ1-4
V gene: TRBV6-6
D gene: NA
CDR3 protein: CASSYRTGRPNEKLFF
CDR3 DNA: TGTGCCAGCAGTTACCGCACGGGAAGGCCCAATGAAAAACTGTTTTTT

CDR3 length: 12
clone size: few
J gene: TRBJ1-1
V gene: TRBV7-9
D gene: NA
CDR3 protein: CASSYTNTEAFF
CDR3 DNA: TGTGCCAGCAGCTACACCAACACTGAAGCTTTCTTT

CDR3 length: 15
clone size: NA
J gene: TRBJ2-7
V gene: TRBV27
D gene: NA
CDR3 protein: CASSPEGRVYYEQYF
CDR3 DNA: TGTGCCAGCAGTCCCGAAGGGCGGGTCTACTACGAGCAGTACTTC

CDR3 length: 12
clone size: NA
J gene: TRBJ2-7
V gene: TRBV18
D gene: TRBD1
CDR3 protein: CASSGQGYEQYF
CDR3 DNA: TGTGCCAGCTCAGGACAGGGCTACGAGCAGTACTTC

CDR3 length: 12
clone size: NA
J gene: TRBJ1-6
V gene: TRBV6-5
D gene: NA
CDR3 protein: CASSYSRGPLHF
CDR3 DNA: TGTGCCAGCAGTTACTCGAGGGGACCCCTCCACTTT

CDR3 length: 11
clone size: NA
J gene: TRBJ1-1
V gene: TRBV28
D gene: NA
CDR3 protein: CAAGVNTEAFF
CDR3 DNA: TGTGCAGCCGGGGTGAACACTGAAGCTTTCTTT

CDR3 length: 16
clone size: NA
J gene: TRBJ2-7
V gene: TRBV27
D gene: TRBD1
CDR3 protein: CASSLSLGQVTYEQYF
CDR3 DNA: TGTGCCAGCAGTTTATCCCTCGGACAGGTGACCTACGAGCAGTACTTC

CDR3 length: 12
clone size: medium-sized
J gene: TRBJ1-1
V gene: TRBV4-1
D gene: TRBD1
CDR3 protein: CASSPNRGQAFF
CDR3 DNA: TGCGCCAGCAGCCCCAACAGGGGGCAAGCTTTCTTT

CDR3 length: 15
clone size: NA
J gene: TRBJ2-7
V gene: TRBV7-2
D gene: TRBD2
CDR3 protein: CASSLARAGGHEQYF
CDR3 DNA: TGTGCCAGCAGCTTAGCGCGTGCGGGGGGGCACGAGCAGTACTTC

CDR3 length: 13
clone size: few
J gene: TRBJ1-4
V gene: TRBV19
D gene: NA
CDR3 protein: CATHPTTNEKLFF
CDR3 DNA: TGTGCCACCCACCCGACAACTAATGAAAAACTGTTTTTT

CDR3 length: 16
clone size: NA
J gene: TRBJ2-7
V gene: TRBV13
D gene: TRBD1
CDR3 protein: CASSSSDRAAFHEQYF
CDR3 DNA: TGTGCCAGCAGCTCGTCGGACAGGGCCGCGTTCCACGAGCAGTACTTC

CDR3 length: 15
clone size: NA
J gene: TRBJ1-6
V gene: TRBV4-1
D gene: NA
CDR3 protein: CASSQDGRGDSPLHF
CDR3 DNA: TGCGCCAGCAGCCAAGATGGCAGGGGTGATTCACCCCTCCACTTT

CDR3 length: 16
clone size: few
J gene: TRBJ2-3
V gene: TRBV11-2
D gene: NA
CDR3 protein: CASSSPSGKGTDTQYF
CDR3 DNA: TGTGCCAGCAGCTCCCCCTCAGGGAAGGGCACAGATACGCAGTATTTT

CDR3 length: 19
clone size: NA
J gene: TRBJ2-3
V gene: TRBV7-2
D gene: TRBD2
CDR3 protein: CASSQGSGGSGGLHDTQYF
CDR3 DNA: TGTGCCAGCAGCCAGGGCAGCGGGGGCTCGGGTGGGTTACACGATACGCAGTATTTT

CDR3 length: 16
clone size: NA
J gene: TRBJ2-1
V gene: TRBV6-6
D gene: TRBD2
CDR3 protein: CASRYGTSGDYNEQFF
CDR3 DNA: TGTGCCAGCAGATACGGGACTAGCGGGGATTACAATGAGCAGTTCTTC

CDR3 length: 14
clone size: NA
J gene: TRBJ2-7
V gene: TRBV18
D gene: TRBD1
CDR3 protein: CASSPGQGGDEQYF
CDR3 DNA: TGTGCCAGCTCACCGGGACAGGGAGGGGACGAGCAGTACTTC

CDR3 length: 12
clone size: NA
J gene: TRBJ1-2
V gene: TRBV6-5
D gene: NA
CDR3 protein: CASSYDSYGYTF
CDR3 DNA: TGTGCCAGCAGTTATGACAGCTATGGCTACACCTTC

CDR3 length: 16
clone size: NA
J gene: TRBJ2-7
V gene: TRBV5-6
D gene: TRBD1
CDR3 protein: CASSLARTGISYEQYF
CDR3 DNA: TGTGCCAGCAGCTTGGCACGGACAGGGATTTCCTACGAGCAGTACTTC

CDR3 length: 15
clone size: few
J gene: TRBJ2-7
V gene: TRBV9
D gene: NA
CDR3 protein: CASSPTAGMLYEQYF
CDR3 DNA: TGTGCCAGCAGCCCAACGGCGGGGATGTTATACGAGCAGTACTTC

CDR3 length: 13
clone size: NA
J gene: TRBJ1-2
V gene: TRBV5-1
D gene: NA
CDR3 protein: CASSPGQTYGYTF
CDR3 DNA: TGCGCCAGCAGCCCAGGACAGACCTATGGCTACACCTTC

CDR3 length: 13
clone size: NA
J gene: TRBJ1-1
V gene: TRBV6-1
D gene: NA
CDR3 protein: CASSGVGNTEAFF
CDR3 DNA: TGTGCCAGCAGTGGCGTCGGGAACACTGAAGCTTTCTTT

CDR3 length: 13
clone size: NA
J gene: TRBJ2-1
V gene: TRBV29-1
D gene: NA
CDR3 protein: CSVAKNQGGEQFF
CDR3 DNA: TGCAGCGTTGCAAAAAACCAGGGAGGTGAGCAGTTCTTC

CDR3 length: 13
clone size: NA
J gene: TRBJ2-7
V gene: TRBV7-6
D gene: NA
CDR3 protein: CASSRQVTYEQYF
CDR3 DNA: TGTGCCAGCAGCCGACAGGTTACCTACGAGCAGTACTTC

CDR3 length: 14
clone size: NA
J gene: TRBJ2-3
V gene: TRBV6-1
D gene: TRBD2
CDR3 protein: CASSDGGATDTQYF
CDR3 DNA: TGTGCCAGCAGTGACGGGGGGGCCACAGATACGCAGTATTTT

CDR3 length: 16
clone size: NA
J gene: TRBJ2-2
V gene: TRBV6-6
D gene: TRBD1
CDR3 protein: CASSSPQGAFTGELFF
CDR3 DNA: TGTGCCAGCAGCTCACCACAGGGGGCGTTCACCGGGGAGCTGTTTTTT

CDR3 length: 13
clone size: NA
J gene: TRBJ1-3
V gene: TRBV6-5
D gene: NA
CDR3 protein: CASSHVAGNTIYF
CDR3 DNA: TGTGCCAGCAGTCACGTTGCTGGAAACACCATATATTTT

CDR3 length: 15
clone size: NA
J gene: TRBJ2-3
V gene: TRBV5-1
D gene: NA
CDR3 protein: CASSLVTQSTDTQYF
CDR3 DNA: TGCGCCAGCAGCTTGGTAACGCAGAGCACAGATACGCAGTATTTT

CDR3 length: 15
clone size: NA
J gene: TRBJ2-7
V gene: TRBV30
D gene: NA
CDR3 protein: CAWSVSWDNAHEQYF
CDR3 DNA: TGTGCCTGGAGTGTAAGTTGGGACAATGCCCACGAGCAGTACTTC

CDR3 length: 16
clone size: NA
J gene: TRBJ2-3
V gene: TRBV9
D gene: NA
CDR3 protein: CASSGGVSRNTDTQYF
CDR3 DNA: TGTGCCAGCAGCGGCGGGGTCTCTCGAAATACGGATACGCAGTATTTT

CDR3 length: 15
clone size: NA
J gene: TRBJ2-6
V gene: TRBV7-2
D gene: NA
CDR3 protein: CATSPWAAGANVLTF
CDR3 DNA: TGTGCCACCTCCCCTTGGGCAGCTGGGGCCAACGTCCTGACTTTC

CDR3 length: 12
clone size: NA
J gene: TRBJ1-2
V gene: TRBV5-6
D gene: NA
CDR3 protein: CASSLGDGGYTF
CDR3 DNA: TGTGCCAGCAGCTTGGGAGACGGGGGCTACACCTTC

CDR3 length: 11
clone size: NA
J gene: TRBJ2-7
V gene: TRBV5-6
D gene: NA
CDR3 protein: CASSLGYEQYF
CDR3 DNA: TGTGCCAGCAGCTTAGGATACGAGCAGTACTTC

CDR3 length: 16
clone size: NA
J gene: TRBJ1-4
V gene: TRBV11-2
D gene: NA
CDR3 protein: CASSLQEPASWGKLFF
CDR3 DNA: TGTGCCAGCAGCTTGCAAGAGCCAGCTTCGTGGGGAAAACTGTTTTTT